This TCR beta chain is drawn from a study of blood T cell repertoires in COVID-19. Looking at the study overall: Some COVID-19 samples were acute and others convalescent; all came from the United States, Italy and Spain. Sample material is recorded as cDNA or gDNA derived from T cells, B-cell-depleted T cells, or PBMCs.

Original data processing: Amplification of reference gene primers was used by the study to estimate nucleated cell counts. Measured with immunoSEQ multiplex PCR; TCRdb has only the in-frame clones, and not every one. V, J and clone size derive from that table, while D and trimming were established from the DNA sequence. The sample includes over 200,000 clones, around 88% seen only once; the top ten take about 2.3%. Participants were placed into cohorts based on the clinical history they reported. The CDR3 is 15 residues long. Trimming stripped 5 bases from V and 0 bases from J, with 14 bases between. CDR1 is MNHEY and CDR2 is SVGEGT in the germline V gene.

This sequence originates from a middle-aged woman with acute COVID-19. Sample: PBMCs or T cells enriched from blood (not recorded which). The chain is built from TRBV6-2 or TRBV6-3 and TRBJ2-7, with D possibly being TRBD2 (5 bases). The chain's CDR3 is CASSRVAGLSYEQYF. CDR3 coding DNA: TGTGCCAGCAGTCGGGTGGCGGGCCTCTCCTACGAGCAGTACTTC.